This T cell receptor (beta chain) came from a study of early T cells in non-severe SARS-CoV-2 infection. In this sample, this clonotype turned up many times. No antigen is known for it. The CDR3 sequence is 14 residues long. The germline V and J ends were trimmed by 2 bases and 5 bases, with 7 bases remaining between them. Germline lookup yields CDR1 MGHDK and CDR2 SYGVNS. Broader study findings: Matching results from VDJdb favored anti-spike CD8 responses, leaving private and CD4 specificities undetected.

cDNA molecules, individually, were tagged with unique molecular identifiers. From the 5' RACE reads, TCRdb called clonotypes with MiXCR, one entry per CDR3 protein. The profile shows around 27,000 distinct CDR3 sequences, approximately 2.9% of them singletons. The clonotype originates from an adult who was a healthcare worker with PCR-confirmed SARS-CoV-2 infection or an uninfected control (not recorded which). This chain links TRBV25-1 with TRBJ1-6; no definite D call. Sequencing input: whole blood. CDR3 amino acids: CASSEHVHNSPLHF. For the CDR3, the DNA is TGTGCCAGCAGTGAACACGTACATAATTCACCCCTCCACTTT.